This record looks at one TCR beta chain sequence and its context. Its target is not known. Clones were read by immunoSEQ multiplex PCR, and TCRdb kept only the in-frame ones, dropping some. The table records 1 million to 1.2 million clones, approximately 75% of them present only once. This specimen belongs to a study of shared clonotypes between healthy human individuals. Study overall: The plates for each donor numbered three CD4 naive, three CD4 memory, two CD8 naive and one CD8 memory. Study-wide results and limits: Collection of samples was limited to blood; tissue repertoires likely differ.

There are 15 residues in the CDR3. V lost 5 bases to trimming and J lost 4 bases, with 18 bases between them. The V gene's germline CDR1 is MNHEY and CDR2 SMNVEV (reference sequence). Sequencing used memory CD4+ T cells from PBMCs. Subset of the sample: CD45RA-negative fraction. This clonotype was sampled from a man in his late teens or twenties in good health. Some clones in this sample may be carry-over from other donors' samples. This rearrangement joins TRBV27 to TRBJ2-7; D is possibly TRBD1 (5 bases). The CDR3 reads CASSPTPGNSYEQYF. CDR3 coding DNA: TGTGCCAGCAGTCCAACCCCAGGGAACTCTTACGAGCAGTACTTC.